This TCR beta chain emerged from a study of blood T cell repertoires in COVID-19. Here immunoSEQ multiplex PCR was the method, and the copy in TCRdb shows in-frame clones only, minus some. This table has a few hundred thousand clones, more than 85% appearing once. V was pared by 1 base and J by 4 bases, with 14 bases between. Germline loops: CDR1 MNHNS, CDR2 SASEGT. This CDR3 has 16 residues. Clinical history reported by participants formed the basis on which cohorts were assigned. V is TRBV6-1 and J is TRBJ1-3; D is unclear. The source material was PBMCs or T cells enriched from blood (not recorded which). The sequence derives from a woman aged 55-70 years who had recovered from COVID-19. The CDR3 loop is CASSEGGGYRGNTIYF. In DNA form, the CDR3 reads TGTGCCAGCAGTGAAGGAGGCGGATATCGAGGAAACACCATATATTTT.